This T cell receptor (beta chain) is from a study of T cell responses to AZD1222 COVID-19 vaccine. Study results and caveats: Nearly half of spike-specific TCRs reportedly target unmutated variant regions. Among the donors, most were white British and more were female, and clonal diversity was possibly underestimated. Spike was spanned by vaccine-associated CD4 TCRs, with dominance at 160-218 and 743-854. After two AZD1222 doses, spike-specific TCR breadth and depth rose versus day 0.

Libraries were prepared by immunoSEQ multiplex PCR; TCRdb keeps only in-frame clonotypes and omits some of them. Here the sample spans 150,000 to 180,000 clones, less than 90% being singletons. There are 14 residues in the CDR3. V lost 3 bases, J lost 2 bases, and 10 bases lay in between. The germline V gene has CDR1 SNHLY and CDR2 FYNNEI. Note on this clone: Its specificity is unknown.

The V call is TRBV2, the J call TRBJ1-1, with D uncertain. Material: peripheral blood, obtained after recovery from COVID-19. The origin of this receptor is an adult who had recovered from COVID-19. CDR3 in DNA: TGTGCCAGCAGTGACCGGGCTCGAAACACTGAAGCTTTCTTT. Protein product: CASSDRARNTEAFF. Full variable domain (outside the CDR3, taken from reference TRBV2 and TRBJ1-1): EPEVTQTPSHQVTQMGQEVILRCVPISNHLYFYWYRQILGQKVEFLVSFYNNEISEKSEIFDDQFSVERPDGSNFTLKIRSTKLEDSAMYFCASSDRARNTEAFFGQGTRLTVV.